This T cell receptor beta chain appears in the sequencing data of a study of blood T cell repertoires in COVID-19. Study summary: The analysed material was cDNA or gDNA that came from T cells, B-cell-depleted T cells, or PBMCs.

The germline V gene encodes CDR1 SEHNR and CDR2 FQNEAQ (reference sequence). After removal of 5 bases from V and 3 bases from J, the junction contained 5 bases not matched to a gene. This CDR3 is 14 amino acids long. Study processing details: Using reference gene primer amplification, nucleated cell counts were estimated. Clones were sequenced by immunoSEQ multiplex PCR, and TCRdb holds only the in-frame ones, with some missing. V and J calls plus clone size are reproduced from that table; the DNA served to infer D and trimming. The table shows under 350,000 clones, with about 88% occurring only once.

This receptor was obtained from an older man with acute or convalescent COVID-19. The sequenced sample consisted of peripheral blood. J is TRBJ2-3 and V is TRBV7-9, with 7 bases matching TRBD2. CDR3 nucleotide sequence: TGTGCCAGCAGCGCTAGCGGTGGTACAGATACGCAGTATTTT. It codes for CASSASGGTDTQYF.